This T cell receptor (beta chain) came from a study of blood T cell repertoires in COVID-19. The wider study: Donors in the United States, Italy and Spain gave samples during acute or convalescent COVID-19.

Some clones are missing from TCRdb's copy, which holds only in-frame ones; the method was immunoSEQ multiplex PCR. The profile shows under 200,000 clones, 60% to 85% of them singletons. CDR3 length: 15 amino acids. V lost 5 bases and J lost 1, with 12 bases in between. Germline-derived CDR1 and CDR2 are SGHAT and FQNNGV. The TCR comes from a man in his sixties with acute or convalescent COVID-19. Sequenced sample: peripheral blood. The chain employs TRBV11-2 and TRBJ1-3; no definite D call. The CDR3 bases are TGTGCCAGCAGCGCCGGGTCCGCGTCTGGAAACACCATATATTTT. Translated, it gives CASSAGSASGNTIYF.